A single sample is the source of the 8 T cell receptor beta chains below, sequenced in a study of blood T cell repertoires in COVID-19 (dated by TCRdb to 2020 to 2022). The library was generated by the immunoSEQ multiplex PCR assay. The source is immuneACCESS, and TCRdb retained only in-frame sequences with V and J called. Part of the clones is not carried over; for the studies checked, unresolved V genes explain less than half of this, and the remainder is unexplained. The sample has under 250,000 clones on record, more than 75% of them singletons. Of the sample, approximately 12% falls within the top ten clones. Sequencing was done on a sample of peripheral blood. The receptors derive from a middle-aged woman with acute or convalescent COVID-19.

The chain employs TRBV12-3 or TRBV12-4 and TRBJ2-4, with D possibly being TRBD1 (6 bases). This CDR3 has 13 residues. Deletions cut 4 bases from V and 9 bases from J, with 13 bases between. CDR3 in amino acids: CASSSGTPGIQYF. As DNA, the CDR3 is TGTGCCAGCAGTTCCGGGACACCCGGCATTCAGTACTTC.

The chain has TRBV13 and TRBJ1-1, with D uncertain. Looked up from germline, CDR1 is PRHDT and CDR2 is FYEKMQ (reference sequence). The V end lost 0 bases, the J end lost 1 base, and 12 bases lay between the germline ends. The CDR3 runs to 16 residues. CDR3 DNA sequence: TGTGCCAGCAGCTTAGGCCGAGGCGGGGAGAACACTGAAGCTTTCTTT. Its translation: CASSLGRGGENTEAFF.

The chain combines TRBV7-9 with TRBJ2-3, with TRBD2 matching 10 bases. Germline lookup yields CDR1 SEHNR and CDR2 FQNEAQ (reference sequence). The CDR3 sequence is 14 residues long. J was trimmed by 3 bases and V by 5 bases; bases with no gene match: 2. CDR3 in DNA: TGTGCCAGCAGCCCAGCGGGAGGGACAGATACGCAGTATTTT. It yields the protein CASSPAGGTDTQYF.

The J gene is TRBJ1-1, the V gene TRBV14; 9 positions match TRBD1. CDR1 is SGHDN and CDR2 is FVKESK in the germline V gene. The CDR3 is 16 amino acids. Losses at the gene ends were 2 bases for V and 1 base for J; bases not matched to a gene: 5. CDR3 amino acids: CASSQRTGQGNTEAFF. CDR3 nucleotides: TGTGCCAGCAGCCAACGTACGGGACAGGGGAACACTGAAGCTTTCTTT.

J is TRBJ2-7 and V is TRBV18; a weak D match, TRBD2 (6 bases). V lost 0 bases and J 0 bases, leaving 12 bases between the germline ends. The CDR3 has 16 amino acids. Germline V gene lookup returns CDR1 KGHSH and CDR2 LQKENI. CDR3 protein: CASSPPLAPSSYEQYF. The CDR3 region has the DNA TGTGCCAGCTCACCACCCCTAGCGCCAAGCTCCTACGAGCAGTACTTC. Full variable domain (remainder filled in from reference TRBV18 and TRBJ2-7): NAGVMQNPRHLVRRRGQEARLRCSPMKGHSHVYWYRQLPEEGLKFMVYLQKENIIDESGMPKERFSAEFPKEGPSILRIQQVVRGDSAAYFCASSPPLAPSSYEQYFGPGTRLTVT.

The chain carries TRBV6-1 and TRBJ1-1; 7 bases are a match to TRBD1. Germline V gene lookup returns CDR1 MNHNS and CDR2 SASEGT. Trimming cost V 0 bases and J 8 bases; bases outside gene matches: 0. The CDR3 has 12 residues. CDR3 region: CASSEAGQEAFF. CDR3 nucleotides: TGTGCCAGCAGTGAAGCGGGACAGGAAGCTTTCTTT.

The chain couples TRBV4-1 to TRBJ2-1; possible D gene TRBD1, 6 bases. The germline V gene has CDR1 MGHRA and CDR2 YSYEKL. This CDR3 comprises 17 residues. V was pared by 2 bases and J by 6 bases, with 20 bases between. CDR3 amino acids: CASSQRSPGTKGNEQFF. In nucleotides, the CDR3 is TGCGCCAGCAGCCAACGCTCCCCGGGGACAAAGGGCAATGAGCAGTTCTTC.

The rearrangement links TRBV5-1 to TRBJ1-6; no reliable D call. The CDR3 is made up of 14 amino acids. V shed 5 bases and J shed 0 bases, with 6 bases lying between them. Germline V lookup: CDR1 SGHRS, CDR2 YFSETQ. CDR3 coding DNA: TGCGCCAGCAGATCGAGCTCCTATAATTCACCCCTCCACTTT. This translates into CASRSSSYNSPLHF.